This note documents a single T cell receptor (beta chain) sequence. Its antigen is still unknown. Base qualities are not at hand, and no much larger clone is one base apart. Looking up the germline V gene yields CDR1 KGHSH and CDR2 LQKENI. Compared with germline, V lacks 2 bases and J lacks 6 bases; bases without a gene match: 2. Including the terminal cysteine and phenylalanine, the CDR3 comprises 13 residues. Of the read, only the CDR3 DNA is kept; its 39 bases are in frame from base 1. The CDR3 regions of human TCRbeta chains were analyzed by immunosequencing. The authors' pipeline ran thus. TCRs in the repertoires were matched against a reference library of SARS-CoV-2-specific TCRs that had been generated with the MIRA antigen-specificity platform. Breadth was defined as the fraction of unique TCRs that were SARS-CoV-2-associated. Depth was defined as the fraction of total T cells that were SARS-CoV-2-associated. Using the MIRA data, each spike-specific TCR was mapped to the spike region that the TCR reacts to and placed in a CD4 or CD8 class. Log10-transformed breadth and depth values were compared by one-way ANOVA with Sidak's multiple comparisons tests. TCRdb holds this immuneACCESS table with in-frame rearrangements only. Some clones are missing; in checked studies, unresolved V genes explain under half, and the rest has no known cause. Clonal size and the V and J genes are those of that table, whereas D and trimming came from the DNA. The sample table records about 86,000 clones; about 88% of these occur just once. 6.9% of the sample goes to the ten largest clones.

This entry comes from a study of T cell responses to AZD1222 COVID-19 vaccine (dated by TCRdb to 2020 to 2022). Background on the whole study: TCR sequencing was performed for 230 to 250 trial participants, of whom 200 to 220 were given two doses of AZD1222 and approximately 25 were given two doses of MenACWY control vaccine. Enrollment into the trials was organized by age into subgroups of 18-55, 56-69 and 70-plus years, and those subgroups contained approximately 160, 26 and 62 TCR-sequenced participants, respectively. The research as a whole found: In the small 56-69-year group, the increase in depth fell short of significance, most likely because of low power. Epitopes outside the regions mutated in the B.1.351 and B.1.1.7 variants were reportedly recognized by nearly half of the unique spike-specific TCRs. Only a handful of AZD1222 recipients were SARS-CoV-2 seropositive at baseline, limiting conclusions about previously exposed vaccinees. Participants were mostly white British, with more females than males. The authors suggested clonal diversity may have been underestimated. Vaccine-associated CD4 TCRs spanned the whole spike protein, with dominant responses in regions 160-218 and 743-854. A significant rise in spike-specific TCR breadth and depth was observed after two AZD1222 doses relative to day 0 and relative to MenACWY recipients. Because no day 14 peak-response samples were available, the repertoires could be characterized only after the peak T cell response.

The time point label of this sample denotes: about 28 days (+/-7) after the second vaccine dose. AZD1222 recipients with second doses at about 4 weeks or about 12 weeks were pooled, because spike-specific TCR depth and breadth did not differ between schedules. Vaccinee samples were obtained from the UK trials COV001 and COV002, which included a single-blind randomized controlled phase 2/3 trial of AZD1222 (ChAdOx1 nCoV-19) in healthy adults. For TCRbeta chain sequencing, PBMC samples from trial participants were taken at day 0 and at day 28 after the second dose. The source was peripheral blood, collected 28 days after the second AZD1222 dose. This receptor was taken from an adult who received the AZD1222 COVID-19 vaccine. The chain was built from TRBV18 and TRBJ1-2; TRBD1 aligns with 8 central bases. At the DNA level, the sequence is TGTGCCAGCTCACCAGAACAGGGGGATGGCTACACCTTC. This yields the protein CASSPEQGDGYTF.